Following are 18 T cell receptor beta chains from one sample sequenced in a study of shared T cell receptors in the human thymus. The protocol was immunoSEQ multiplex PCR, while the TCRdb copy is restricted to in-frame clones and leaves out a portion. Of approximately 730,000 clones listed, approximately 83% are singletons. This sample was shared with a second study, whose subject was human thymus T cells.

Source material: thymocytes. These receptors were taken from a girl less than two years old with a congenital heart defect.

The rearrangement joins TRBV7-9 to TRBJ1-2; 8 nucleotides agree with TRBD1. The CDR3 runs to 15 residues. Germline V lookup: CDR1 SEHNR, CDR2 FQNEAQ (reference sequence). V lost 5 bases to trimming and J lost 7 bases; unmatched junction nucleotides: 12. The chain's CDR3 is CASSQIDSGGLGYTF. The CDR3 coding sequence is TGTGCCAGCAGCCAAATCGATTCAGGGGGCCTTGGCTACACCTTC.

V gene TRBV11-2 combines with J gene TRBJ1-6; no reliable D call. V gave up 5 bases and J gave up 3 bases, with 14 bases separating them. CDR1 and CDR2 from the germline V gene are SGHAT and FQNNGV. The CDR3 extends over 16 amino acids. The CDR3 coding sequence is TGTGCCAGCAGCCGGCGGTACCGGGGCTATAATTCACCCCTCCACTTT. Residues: CASSRRYRGYNSPLHF.

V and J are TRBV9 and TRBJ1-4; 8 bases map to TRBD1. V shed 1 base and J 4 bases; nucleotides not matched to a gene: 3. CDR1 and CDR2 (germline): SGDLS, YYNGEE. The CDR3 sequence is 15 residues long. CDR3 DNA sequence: TGTGCCAGCAGCGTACAGGGGGCTGATAATGAAAAACTGTTTTTT. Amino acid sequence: CASSVQGADNEKLFF. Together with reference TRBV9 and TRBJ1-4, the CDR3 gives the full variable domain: DSGVTQTPKHLITATGQRVTLRCSPRSGDLSVYWYQQSLDQGLQFLIQYYNGEERAKGNILERFSAQQFPDLHSELNLSSLELGDSALYFCASSVQGADNEKLFFGSGTQLSVL.

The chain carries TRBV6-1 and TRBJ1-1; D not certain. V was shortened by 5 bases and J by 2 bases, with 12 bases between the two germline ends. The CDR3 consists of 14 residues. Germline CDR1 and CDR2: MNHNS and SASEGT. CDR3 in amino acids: CASSHPPGNTEAFF. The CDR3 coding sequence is TGTGCCAGCAGTCACCCGCCGGGTAACACTGAAGCTTTCTTT.

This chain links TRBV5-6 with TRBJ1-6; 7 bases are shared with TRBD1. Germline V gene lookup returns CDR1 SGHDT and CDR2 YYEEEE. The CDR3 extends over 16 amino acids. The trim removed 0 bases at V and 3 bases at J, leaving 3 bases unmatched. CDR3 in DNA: TGTGCCAGCAGCTTGGCCGCAGGGGGCTATAATTCACCCCTCCACTTT. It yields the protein CASSLAAGGYNSPLHF.

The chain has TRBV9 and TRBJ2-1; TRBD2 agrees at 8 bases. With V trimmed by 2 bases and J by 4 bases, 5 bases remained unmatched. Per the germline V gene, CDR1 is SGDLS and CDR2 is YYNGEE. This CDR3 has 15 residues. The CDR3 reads CASSVSGELYNEQFF. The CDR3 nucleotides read TGTGCCAGCAGCGTTAGCGGGGAGCTATACAATGAGCAGTTCTTC.

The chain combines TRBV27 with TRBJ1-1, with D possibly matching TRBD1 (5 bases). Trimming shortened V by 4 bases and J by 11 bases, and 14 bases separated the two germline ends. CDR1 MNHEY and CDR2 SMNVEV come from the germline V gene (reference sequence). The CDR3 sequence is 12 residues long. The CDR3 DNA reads TGTGCCAGCAGTTCGCGGGGCGCCCGGGCTTTCTTT. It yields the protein CASSSRGARAFF.

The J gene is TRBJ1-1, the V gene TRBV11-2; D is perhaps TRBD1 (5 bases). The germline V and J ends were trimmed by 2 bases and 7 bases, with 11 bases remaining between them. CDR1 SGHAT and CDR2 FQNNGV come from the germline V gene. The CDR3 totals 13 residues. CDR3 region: CASSLPQGGEAFF. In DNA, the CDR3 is TGTGCCAGCAGCTTACCTCAGGGTGGTGAAGCTTTCTTT. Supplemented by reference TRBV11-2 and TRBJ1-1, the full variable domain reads EAGVAQSPRYKIIEKRQSVAFWCNPISGHATLYWYQQILGQGPKLLIQFQNNGVVDDSQLPKDRFSAERLKGVDSTLKIQPAKLEDSAVYLCASSLPQGGEAFFGQGTRLTVV.

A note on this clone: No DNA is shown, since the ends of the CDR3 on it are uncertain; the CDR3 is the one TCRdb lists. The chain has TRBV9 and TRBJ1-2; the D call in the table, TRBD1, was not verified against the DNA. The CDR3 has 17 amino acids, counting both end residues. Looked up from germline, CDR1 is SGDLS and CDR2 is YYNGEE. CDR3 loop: CASILGTGSGRNYGYTF.

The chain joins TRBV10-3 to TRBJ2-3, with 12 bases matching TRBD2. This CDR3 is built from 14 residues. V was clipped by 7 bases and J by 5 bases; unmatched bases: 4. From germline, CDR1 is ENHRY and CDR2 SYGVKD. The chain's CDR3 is CAITSGGEEDTQYF. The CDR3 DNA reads TGTGCCATCACTAGCGGGGGGGAAGAAGATACGCAGTATTTT.

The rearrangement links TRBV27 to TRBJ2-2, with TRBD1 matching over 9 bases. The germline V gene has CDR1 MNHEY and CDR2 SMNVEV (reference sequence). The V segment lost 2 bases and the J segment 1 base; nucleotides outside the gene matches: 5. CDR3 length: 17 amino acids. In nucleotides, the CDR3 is TGTGCCAGCAGTTTAAGTCCGGGACAGGGGAACACCGGGGAGCTGTTTTTT. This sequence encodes CASSLSPGQGNTGELFF.

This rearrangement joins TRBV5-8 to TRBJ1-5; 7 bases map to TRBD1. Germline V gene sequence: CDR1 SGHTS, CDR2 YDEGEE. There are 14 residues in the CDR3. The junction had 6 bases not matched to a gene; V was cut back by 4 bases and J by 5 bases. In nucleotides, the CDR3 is TGTGCCAGCAGCGATGGACAGGTATATCAGCCCCAGCATTTT. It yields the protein CASSDGQVYQPQHF.

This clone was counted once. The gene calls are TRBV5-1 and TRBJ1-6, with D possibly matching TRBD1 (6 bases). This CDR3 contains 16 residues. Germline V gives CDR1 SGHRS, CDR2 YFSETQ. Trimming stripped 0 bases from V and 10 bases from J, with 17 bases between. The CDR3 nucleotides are TGCGCCAGCAGCTTGGCCTCGGGGGGCGGAGGGTCACCCCTCCACTTT. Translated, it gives CASSLASGGGGSPLHF.

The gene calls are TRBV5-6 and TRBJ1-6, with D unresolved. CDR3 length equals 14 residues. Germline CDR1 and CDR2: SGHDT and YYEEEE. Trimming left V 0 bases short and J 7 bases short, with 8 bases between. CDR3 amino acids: CASSLGGRNSPLHF. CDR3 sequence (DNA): TGTGCCAGCAGCTTGGGAGGTCGCAATTCACCCCTCCACTTT.

The CDR3 loop reads CASSQEPGQNSNQPQHF. CDR3 sequence (DNA): TGCGCCAGCAGCCAAGAGCCGGGACAGAATAGCAATCAGCCCCAGCATTTT. The chain has TRBV4-1 and TRBJ1-5; 7 positions match TRBD1. The CDR3 is 17 amino acids. In germline, CDR1 is MGHRA, CDR2 YSYEKL. The junction had 5 bases not matched to a gene; V was cut back by 0 bases and J by 0 bases.

In nucleotides, the CDR3 is TGTGCCAGCAGTGGACCAAACAGGGGGGGGATCCCGTCGTACGAGCAGTACTTC. Protein sequence: CASSGPNRGGIPSYEQYF. V usage is TRBV25-1 and J usage is TRBJ2-7, with TRBD1 as a possible D gene (8 bases). CDR3 length: 18 residues. From germline, CDR1 is MGHDK and CDR2 SYGVNS. Trimming left V 4 bases short and J 4 bases short, with 26 bases between.

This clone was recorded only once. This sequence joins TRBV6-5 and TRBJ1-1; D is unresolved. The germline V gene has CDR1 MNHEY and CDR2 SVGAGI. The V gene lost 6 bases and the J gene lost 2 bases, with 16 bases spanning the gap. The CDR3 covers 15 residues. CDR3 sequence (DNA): TGTGCCAGCAGGATCTTCCACAGAGACAACACTGAAGCTTTCTTT. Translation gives CASRIFHRDNTEAFF.

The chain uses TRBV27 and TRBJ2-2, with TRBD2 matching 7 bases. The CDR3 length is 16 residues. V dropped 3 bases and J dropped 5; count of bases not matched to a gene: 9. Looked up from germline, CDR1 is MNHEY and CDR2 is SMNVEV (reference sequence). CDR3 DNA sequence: TGTGCCAGCAGTTTTGGGGGGGGAAACGGGACCGGGGAGCTGTTTTTT. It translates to CASSFGGGNGTGELFF.